This TCR beta chain was sequenced in a study of technical replicates of blood from a handful of donors. Here immunoSEQ multiplex PCR was the method, and the copy in TCRdb shows in-frame clones only, minus some. The sample contains about 59,000 clones, more than 95% of which appear only once. The V end was cut by 11 bases, the J end by 2 bases, with 14 bases between. The CDR3 is made up of 13 amino acids. Germline V gives CDR1 MNHEY, CDR2 SVGAGI. Sequencing input: T cells isolated from PBMCs. The chain links TRBV6-5 to TRBJ2-3, with D uncertain. The sequence was obtained from a human donor in good health. Here the CDR3 reads CAPEADLTDTQYF. Here the CDR3 DNA reads TGTGCCCCAGAGGCAGATCTCACAGATACGCAGTATTTT.